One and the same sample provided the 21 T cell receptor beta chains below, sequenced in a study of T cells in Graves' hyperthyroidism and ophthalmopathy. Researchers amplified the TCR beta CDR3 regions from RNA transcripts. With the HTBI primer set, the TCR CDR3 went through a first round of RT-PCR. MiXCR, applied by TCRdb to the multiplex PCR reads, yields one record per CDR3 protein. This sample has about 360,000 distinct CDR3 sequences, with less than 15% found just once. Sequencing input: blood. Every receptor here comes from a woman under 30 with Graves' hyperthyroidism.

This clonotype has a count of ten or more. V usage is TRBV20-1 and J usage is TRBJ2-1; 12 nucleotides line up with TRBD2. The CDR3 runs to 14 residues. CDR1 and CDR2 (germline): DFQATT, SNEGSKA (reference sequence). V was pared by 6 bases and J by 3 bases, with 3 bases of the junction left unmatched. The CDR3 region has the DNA TGCAGTGCCAGGGGACTAGCGGGCTACAATGAGCAGTTCTTC. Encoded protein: CSARGLAGYNEQFF.

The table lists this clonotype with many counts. CDR3 amino acids: CASSPGTGYQPQHF. CDR3 bases: TGTGCCAGCAGCCCAGGGACAGGGTATCAGCCCCAGCATTTT. V gene TRBV9 combines with J gene TRBJ1-5; 9 nucleotides match TRBD1. V dropped 4 bases and J dropped 5; count of bases not matched to a gene: 4. Germline loops: CDR1 SGDLS, CDR2 YYNGEE. The CDR3 consists of 14 residues.

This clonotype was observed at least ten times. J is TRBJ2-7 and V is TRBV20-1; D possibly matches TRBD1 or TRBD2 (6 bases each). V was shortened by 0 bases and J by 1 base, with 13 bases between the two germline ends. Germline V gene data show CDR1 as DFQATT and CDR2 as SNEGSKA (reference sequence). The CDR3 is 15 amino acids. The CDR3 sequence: CSARDWGASSYEQYF. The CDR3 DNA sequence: TGCAGTGCTAGAGATTGGGGGGCATCTTCCTACGAGCAGTACTTC.

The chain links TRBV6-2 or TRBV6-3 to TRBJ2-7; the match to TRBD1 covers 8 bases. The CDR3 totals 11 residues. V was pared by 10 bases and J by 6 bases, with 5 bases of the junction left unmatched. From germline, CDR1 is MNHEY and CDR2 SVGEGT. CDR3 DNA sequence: TGTGCCAATGGACAGGGAGGCGAGCAGTACTTC. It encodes CANGQGGEQYF.

CDR3 coding DNA: TGTGCCAGTAGTATAGAGACAGGGGAATGGACTGAAGCTTTCTTT. Translation gives CASSIETGEWTEAFF. The V gene is TRBV2, the J gene TRBJ1-1; the match to TRBD1 covers 8 bases. Germline loops: CDR1 SNHLY, CDR2 FYNNEI. V gave up 9 bases and J gave up 5 bases; unmatched junction bases: 14. The CDR3 totals 15 residues.

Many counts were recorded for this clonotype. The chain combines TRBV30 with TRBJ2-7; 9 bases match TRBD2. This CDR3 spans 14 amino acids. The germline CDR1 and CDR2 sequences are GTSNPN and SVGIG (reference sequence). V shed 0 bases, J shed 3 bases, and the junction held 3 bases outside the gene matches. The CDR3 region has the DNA TGTGCCTGGAGTGTAGCTAGCGGGGTCTACGAGCAGTACTTC. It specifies CAWSVASGVYEQYF. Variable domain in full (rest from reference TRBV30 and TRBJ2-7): SQTIHQWPATLVQPVGSPLSLECTVEGTSNPNLYWYRQAAGRGLQLLFYSVGIGQISSEVPQNLSASRPQDRQFILSSKKLLLSDSGFYLCAWSVASGVYEQYFGPGTRLTVT.

DNA for the CDR3: TGTGCCAGCAGCTTAGAGAGCCCCTCGGGAGTCGACGAGCAGTACTTC. Encoded protein: CASSLESPSGVDEQYF. The chain carries TRBV11-1 and TRBJ2-7, with a weak D call TRBD2 (6 bases). The CDR3 sequence is 16 residues long. CDR1 and CDR2 from the germline V gene are SGHAT and FQDESV (reference sequence). V dropped 1 base and J dropped 5 bases, with 18 bases sitting between them.

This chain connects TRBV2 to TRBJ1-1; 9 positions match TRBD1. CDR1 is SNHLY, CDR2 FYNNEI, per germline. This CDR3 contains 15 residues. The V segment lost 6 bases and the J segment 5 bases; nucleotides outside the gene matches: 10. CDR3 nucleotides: TGTGCCAGCAGACCGAGACAGGGGGTGGGTACTGAAGCTTTCTTT. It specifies CASRPRQGVGTEAFF.

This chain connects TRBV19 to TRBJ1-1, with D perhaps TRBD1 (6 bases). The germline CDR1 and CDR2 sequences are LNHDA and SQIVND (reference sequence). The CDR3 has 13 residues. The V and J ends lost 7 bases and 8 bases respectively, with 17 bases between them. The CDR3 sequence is CASTPGALGEAFF. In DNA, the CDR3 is TGTGCCAGTACGCCGGGGGCTCTGGGGGAAGCTTTCTTT.

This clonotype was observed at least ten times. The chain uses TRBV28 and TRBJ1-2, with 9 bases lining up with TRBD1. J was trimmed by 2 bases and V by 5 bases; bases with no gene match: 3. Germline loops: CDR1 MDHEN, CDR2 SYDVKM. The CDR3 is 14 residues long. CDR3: CASSGDRGNYGYTF. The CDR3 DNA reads TGTGCCAGCAGTGGCGACAGGGGGAACTATGGCTACACCTTC.

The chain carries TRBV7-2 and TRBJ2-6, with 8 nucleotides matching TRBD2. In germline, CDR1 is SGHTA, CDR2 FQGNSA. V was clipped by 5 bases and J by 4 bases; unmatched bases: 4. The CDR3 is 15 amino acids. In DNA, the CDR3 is TGTGCCAGCAGCCGGGGGGGCCGCGGGGCCAACGTCCTGACTTTC. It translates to CASSRGGRGANVLTF.

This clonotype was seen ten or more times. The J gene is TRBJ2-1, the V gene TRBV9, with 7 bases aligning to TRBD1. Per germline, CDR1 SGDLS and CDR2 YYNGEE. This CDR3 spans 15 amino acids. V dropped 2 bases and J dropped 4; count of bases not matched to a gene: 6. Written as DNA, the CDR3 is TGTGCCAGCAGCGTTGGGGACAGCCTATACAATGAGCAGTTCTTC. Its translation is CASSVGDSLYNEQFF.

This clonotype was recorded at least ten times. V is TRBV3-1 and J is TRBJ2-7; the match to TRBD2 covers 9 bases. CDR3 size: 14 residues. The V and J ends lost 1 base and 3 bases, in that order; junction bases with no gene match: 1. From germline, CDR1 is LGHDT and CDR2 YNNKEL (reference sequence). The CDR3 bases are TGTGCCAGCAGCCAAGCTAGCGGGATCTACGAGCAGTACTTC. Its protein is CASSQASGIYEQYF.

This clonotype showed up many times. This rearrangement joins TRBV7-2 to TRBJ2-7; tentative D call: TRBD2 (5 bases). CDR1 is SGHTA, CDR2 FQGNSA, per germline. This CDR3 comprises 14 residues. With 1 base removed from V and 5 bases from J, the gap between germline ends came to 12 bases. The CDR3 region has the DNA TGTGCCAGCAGCTTAGGGACTGTCTACGACGAGCAGTACTTC. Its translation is CASSLGTVYDEQYF.

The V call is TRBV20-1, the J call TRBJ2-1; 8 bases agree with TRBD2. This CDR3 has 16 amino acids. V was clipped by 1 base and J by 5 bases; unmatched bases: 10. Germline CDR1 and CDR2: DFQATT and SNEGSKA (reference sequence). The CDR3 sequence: CSARALSGRFNNEQFF. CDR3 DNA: TGCAGTGCTAGAGCCCTAAGCGGGAGATTCAACAATGAGCAGTTCTTC.

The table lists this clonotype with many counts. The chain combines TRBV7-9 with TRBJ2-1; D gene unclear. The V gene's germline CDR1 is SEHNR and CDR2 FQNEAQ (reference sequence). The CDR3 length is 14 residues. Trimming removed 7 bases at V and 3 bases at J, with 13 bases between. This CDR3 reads CASTSLESYNEQFF. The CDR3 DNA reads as TGTGCCAGCACCTCATTGGAGAGCTACAATGAGCAGTTCTTC.

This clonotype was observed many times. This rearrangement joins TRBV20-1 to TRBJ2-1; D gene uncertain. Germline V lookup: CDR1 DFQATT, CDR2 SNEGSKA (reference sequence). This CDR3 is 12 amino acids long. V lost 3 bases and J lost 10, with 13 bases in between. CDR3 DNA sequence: TGCAGTGCTAGCGGGTTAACGGACGAGCAGTTCTTC. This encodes CSASGLTDEQFF.

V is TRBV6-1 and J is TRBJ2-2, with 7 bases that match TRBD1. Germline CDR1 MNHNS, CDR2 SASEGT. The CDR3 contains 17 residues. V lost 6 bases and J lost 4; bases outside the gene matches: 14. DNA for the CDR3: TGTGCCAGCAGCCGACTATTAACAGGGGAGCGCACCGGGGAGCTGTTTTTT. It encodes CASSRLLTGERTGELFF.

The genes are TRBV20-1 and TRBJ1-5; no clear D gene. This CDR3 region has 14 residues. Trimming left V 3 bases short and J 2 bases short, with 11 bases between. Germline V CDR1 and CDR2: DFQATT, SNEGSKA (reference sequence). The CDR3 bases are TGCAGTGCTAGGGTCCTTGGGGGCAATCAGCCCCAGCATTTT. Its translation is CSARVLGGNQPQHF.

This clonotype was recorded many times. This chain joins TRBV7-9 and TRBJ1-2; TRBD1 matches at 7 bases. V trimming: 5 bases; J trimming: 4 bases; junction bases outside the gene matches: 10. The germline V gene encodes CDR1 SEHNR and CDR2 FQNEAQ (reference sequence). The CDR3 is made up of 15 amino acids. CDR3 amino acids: CASSQDGTGVYGYTF. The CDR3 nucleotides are TGTGCCAGCAGCCAAGATGGAACAGGGGTCTATGGCTACACCTTC.

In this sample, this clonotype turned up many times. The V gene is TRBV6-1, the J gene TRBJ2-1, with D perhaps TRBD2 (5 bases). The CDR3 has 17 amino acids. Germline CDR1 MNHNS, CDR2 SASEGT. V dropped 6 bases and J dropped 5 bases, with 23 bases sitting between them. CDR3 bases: TGTGCCAGCAGCCCATATGCGCTGGGGTTGGGAGACAATGAGCAGTTCTTC. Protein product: CASSPYALGLGDNEQFF.